The rows below give T cell receptor beta chains drawn from one sample of a study of Ad26.COV2.S vaccination and SARS-CoV-2 variants. Repertoires were generated with immunoSEQ multiplex PCR, while TCRdb's copy carries only in-frame clones and drops some. The table records just under 250,000 clones, more than 75% of them present only once. Sample: peripheral blood, taken in a trial of Ad26.COV2.S vaccine versus placebo. Receptor source: a person between 18 and 59 years old who received the Ad26.COV2.S COVID-19 vaccine or a placebo. Each CDR3 is given with its conserved first and last residue. A D gene is named only where the DNA matches it firmly. Clone size is given for some rows only: seen once, a few or many times, or a class if the clone is expanded.

NA	TRBV19	TRBJ2-7	NA	CASSIHRDIGSYEQYF	TGTGCCAGTAGTATTCACCGGGACATTGGCTCCTACGAGCAGTACTTC
NA	TRBV2	TRBJ2-7	NA	CASRGSGRLPPEQYF	TGTGCCAGCAGGGGATCGGGACGGCTTCCCCCCGAGCAGTACTTC
once	TRBV10-3	TRBJ2-7	TRBD2	CAISGPKVAGASYEQYF	TGTGCCATCAGTGGCCCAAAAGTAGCGGGAGCGTCCTACGAGCAGTACTTC
NA	TRBV7-9	TRBJ2-7	NA	CASSTAGSYEQYF	TGTGCCAGCAGCACGGCTGGCAGCTACGAGCAGTACTTC
NA	TRBV29-1	TRBJ2-4	NA	CSVAPGEGENIQYF	TGCAGCGTTGCCCCAGGGGAGGGGGAGAACATTCAGTACTTC
NA	TRBV5-4	TRBJ2-2	NA	CASSSQGRTGELFF	TGTGCCAGCAGCTCGCAGGGGAGGACCGGGGAGCTGTTTTTT
NA	TRBV4-3	TRBJ2-2	NA	CASSPDLGELFF	TGCGCCAGCAGCCCAGACCTTGGGGAGCTGTTTTTT
NA	TRBV9	TRBJ2-3	NA	CASSVRDSATQYF	TGTGCCAGCAGCGTCCGGGACTCTGCCACGCAGTATTTT
NA	TRBV27	TRBJ2-7	NA	CASSLSPGMVGTTYEQYF	TGTGCCAGCAGTTTATCACCAGGGATGGTGGGAACCACCTACGAGCAGTACTTC
NA	TRBV11-2	TRBJ2-7	NA	CASSLEQAYYEQYF	TGTGCCAGCAGCTTGGAACAGGCGTACTACGAGCAGTACTTC